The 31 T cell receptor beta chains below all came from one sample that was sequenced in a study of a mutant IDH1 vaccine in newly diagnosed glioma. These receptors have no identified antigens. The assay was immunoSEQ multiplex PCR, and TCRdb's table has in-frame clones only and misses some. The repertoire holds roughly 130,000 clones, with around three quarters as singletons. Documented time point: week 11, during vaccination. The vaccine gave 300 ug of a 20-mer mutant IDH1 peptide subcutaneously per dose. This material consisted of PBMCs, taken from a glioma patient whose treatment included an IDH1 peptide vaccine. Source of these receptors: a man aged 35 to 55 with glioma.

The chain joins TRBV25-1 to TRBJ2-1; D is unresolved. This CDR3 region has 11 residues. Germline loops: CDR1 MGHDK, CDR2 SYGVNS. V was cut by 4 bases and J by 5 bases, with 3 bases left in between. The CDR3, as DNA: TGTGCCAGCAGTGGCCACAATGAGCAGTTCTTC. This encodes CASSGHNEQFF. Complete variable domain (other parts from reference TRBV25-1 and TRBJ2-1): EADIYQTPRYLVIGTGKKITLECSQTMGHDKMYWYQQDPGMELHLIHYSYGVNSTEKGDLSSESTVSRIRTEHFPLTLESARPSHTSQYLCASSGHNEQFFGPGTRLTVL.

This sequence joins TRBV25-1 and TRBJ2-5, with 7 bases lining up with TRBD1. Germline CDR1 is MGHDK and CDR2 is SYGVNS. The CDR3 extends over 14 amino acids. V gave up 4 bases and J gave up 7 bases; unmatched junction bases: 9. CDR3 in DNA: TGTGCCAGCAGTGGAACAGGGGTTGCCGGGACCCAGTACTTC. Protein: CASSGTGVAGTQYF. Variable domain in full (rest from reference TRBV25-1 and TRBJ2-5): EADIYQTPRYLVIGTGKKITLECSQTMGHDKMYWYQQDPGMELHLIHYSYGVNSTEKGDLSSESTVSRIRTEHFPLTLESARPSHTSQYLCASSGTGVAGTQYFGPGTRLLVL.

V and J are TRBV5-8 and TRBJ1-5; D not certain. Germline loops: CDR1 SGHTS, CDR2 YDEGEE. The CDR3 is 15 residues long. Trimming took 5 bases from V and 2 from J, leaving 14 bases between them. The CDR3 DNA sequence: TGTGCCAGCAGTCCCCGTCATGGGGGCAATCAGCCCCAGCATTTT. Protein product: CASSPRHGGNQPQHF.

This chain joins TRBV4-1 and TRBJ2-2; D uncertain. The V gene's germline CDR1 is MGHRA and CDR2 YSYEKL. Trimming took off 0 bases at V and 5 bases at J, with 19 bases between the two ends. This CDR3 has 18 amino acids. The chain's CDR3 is CASSQDPTLPSLTGELFF. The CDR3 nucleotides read TGCGCCAGCAGCCAAGATCCGACCCTCCCTTCATTAACCGGGGAGCTGTTTTTT.

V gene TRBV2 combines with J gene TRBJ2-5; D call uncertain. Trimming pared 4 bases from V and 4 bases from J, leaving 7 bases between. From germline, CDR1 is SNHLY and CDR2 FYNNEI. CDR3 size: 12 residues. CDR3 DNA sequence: TGTGCCAGCAGTGGAGGCGGAGAGACCCAGTACTTC. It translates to CASSGGGETQYF.

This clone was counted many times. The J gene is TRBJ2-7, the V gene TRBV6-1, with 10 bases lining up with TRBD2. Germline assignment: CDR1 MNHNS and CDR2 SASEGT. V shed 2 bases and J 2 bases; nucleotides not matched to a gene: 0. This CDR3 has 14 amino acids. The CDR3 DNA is TGTGCCAGCAGTGAACTAGCGGGGGCCTACGAGCAGTACTTC. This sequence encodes CASSELAGAYEQYF.

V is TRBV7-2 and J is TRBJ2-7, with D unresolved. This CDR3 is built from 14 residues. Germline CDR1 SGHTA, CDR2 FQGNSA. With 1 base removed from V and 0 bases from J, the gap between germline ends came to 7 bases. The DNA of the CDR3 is TGTGCCAGCAGCTTAGGACATGTCTCCTACGAGCAGTACTTC. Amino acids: CASSLGHVSYEQYF.

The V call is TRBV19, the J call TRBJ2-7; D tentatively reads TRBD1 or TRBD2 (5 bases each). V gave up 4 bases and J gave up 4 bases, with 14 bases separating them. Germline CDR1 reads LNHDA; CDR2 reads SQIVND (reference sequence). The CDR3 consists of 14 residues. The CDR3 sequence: CASSNGRDVYEQYF. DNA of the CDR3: TGTGCCAGTAGTAATGGCAGGGACGTGTACGAGCAGTACTTC.

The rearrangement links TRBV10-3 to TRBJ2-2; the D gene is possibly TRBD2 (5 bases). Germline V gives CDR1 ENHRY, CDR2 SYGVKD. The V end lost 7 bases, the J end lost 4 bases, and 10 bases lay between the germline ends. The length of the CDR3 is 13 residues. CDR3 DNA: TGTGCCATCAAAGCGGAAGGCACCGGGGAGCTGTTTTTT. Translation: CAIKAEGTGELFF.

The CDR3: CASSFFGTGIEAFF. CDR3 coding DNA: TGTGCCAGCAGTTTCTTCGGGACAGGGATTGAAGCTTTCTTT. The J gene is TRBJ1-1, the V gene TRBV6-6; 9 positions agree with TRBD1. V shed 4 bases and J 7 bases; nucleotides not matched to a gene: 7. CDR1 and CDR2 (germline): MNHNY, SVGAGI (reference sequence). CDR3 length equals 14 residues.

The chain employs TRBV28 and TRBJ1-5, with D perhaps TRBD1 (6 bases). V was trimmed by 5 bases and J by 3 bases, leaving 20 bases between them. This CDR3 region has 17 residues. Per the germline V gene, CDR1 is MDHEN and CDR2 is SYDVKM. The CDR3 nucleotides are TGTGCCAGCAGTGGCGGGACGGCACAGGGTCTCAATCAGCCCCAGCATTTT. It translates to CASSGGTAQGLNQPQHF.

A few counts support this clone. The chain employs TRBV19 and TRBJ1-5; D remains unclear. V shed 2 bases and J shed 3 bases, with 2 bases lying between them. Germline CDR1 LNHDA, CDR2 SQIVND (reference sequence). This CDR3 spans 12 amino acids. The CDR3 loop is CASSITNQPQHF. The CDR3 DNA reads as TGTGCCAGTAGTATAACCAATCAGCCCCAGCATTTT.

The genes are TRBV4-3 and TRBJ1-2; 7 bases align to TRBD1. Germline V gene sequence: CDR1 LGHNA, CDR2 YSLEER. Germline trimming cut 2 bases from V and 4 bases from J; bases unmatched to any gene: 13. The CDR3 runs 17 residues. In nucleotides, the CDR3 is TGCGCCAGCAGCCAATCCTTGGGAGGGGGCTTCGGCTATGGCTACACCTTC. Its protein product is CASSQSLGGGFGYGYTF.

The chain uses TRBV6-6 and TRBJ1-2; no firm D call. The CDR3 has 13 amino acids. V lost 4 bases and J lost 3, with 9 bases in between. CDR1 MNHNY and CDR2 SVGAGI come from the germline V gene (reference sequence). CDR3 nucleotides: TGTGCCAGCAGTTCCGGACTGGACTATGGCTACACCTTC. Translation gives CASSSGLDYGYTF.

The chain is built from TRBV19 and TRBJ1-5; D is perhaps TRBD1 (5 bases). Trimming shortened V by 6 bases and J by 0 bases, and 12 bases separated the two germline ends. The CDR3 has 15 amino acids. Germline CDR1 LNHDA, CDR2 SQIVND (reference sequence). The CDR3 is CASSSREGSNQPQHF. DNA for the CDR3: TGTGCCAGTAGCTCCAGGGAGGGTAGCAATCAGCCCCAGCATTTT.

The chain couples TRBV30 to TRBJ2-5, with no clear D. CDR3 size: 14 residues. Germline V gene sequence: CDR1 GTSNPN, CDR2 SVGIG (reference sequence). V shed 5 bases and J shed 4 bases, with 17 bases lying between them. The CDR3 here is CAWGDITGRETQYF. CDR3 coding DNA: TGTGCCTGGGGCGACATAACCGGGCGAGAGACCCAGTACTTC.

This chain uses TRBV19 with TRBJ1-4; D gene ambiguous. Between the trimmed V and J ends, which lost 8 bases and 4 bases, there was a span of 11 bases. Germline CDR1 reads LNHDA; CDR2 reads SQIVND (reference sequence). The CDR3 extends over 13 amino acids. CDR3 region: CASSYQSNEKLFF. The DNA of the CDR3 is TGTGCCAGTTCTTACCAGAGTAATGAAAAACTGTTTTTT.

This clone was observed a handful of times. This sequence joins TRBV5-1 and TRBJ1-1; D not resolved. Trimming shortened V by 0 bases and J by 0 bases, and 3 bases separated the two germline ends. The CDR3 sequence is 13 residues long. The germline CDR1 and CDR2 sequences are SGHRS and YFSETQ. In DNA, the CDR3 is TGCGCCAGCAGCTTGGAGATGAACACTGAAGCTTTCTTT. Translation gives CASSLEMNTEAFF.

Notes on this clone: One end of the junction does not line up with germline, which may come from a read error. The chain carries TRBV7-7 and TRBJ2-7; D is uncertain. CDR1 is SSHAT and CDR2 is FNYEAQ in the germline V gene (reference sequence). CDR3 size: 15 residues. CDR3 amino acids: CASSLGAGASYEQYF. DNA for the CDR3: TGTGCTAGCAGCTTAGGCGCAGGTGCTTCCTACGAGCAGTACTTC.

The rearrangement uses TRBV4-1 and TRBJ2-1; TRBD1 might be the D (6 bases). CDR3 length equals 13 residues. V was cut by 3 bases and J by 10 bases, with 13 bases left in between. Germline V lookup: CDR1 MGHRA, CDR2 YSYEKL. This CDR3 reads CASSHRTEREQFF. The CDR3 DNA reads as TGCGCCAGCAGCCACAGGACAGAGCGGGAGCAGTTCTTC.

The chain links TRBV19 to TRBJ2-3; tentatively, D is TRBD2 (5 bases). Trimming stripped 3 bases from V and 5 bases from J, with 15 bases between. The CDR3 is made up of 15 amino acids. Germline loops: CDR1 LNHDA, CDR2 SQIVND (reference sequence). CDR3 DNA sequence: TGTGCCAGTAGTATCGCGTTAACTAGAGGAGATACGCAGTATTTT. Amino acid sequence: CASSIALTRGDTQYF.

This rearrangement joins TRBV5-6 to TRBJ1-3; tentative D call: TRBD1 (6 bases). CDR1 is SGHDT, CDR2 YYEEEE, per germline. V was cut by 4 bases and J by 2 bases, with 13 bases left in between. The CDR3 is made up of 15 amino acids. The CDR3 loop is CASSPFQGPGNTIYF. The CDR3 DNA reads TGTGCCAGCAGCCCCTTTCAGGGGCCTGGAAACACCATATATTTT.

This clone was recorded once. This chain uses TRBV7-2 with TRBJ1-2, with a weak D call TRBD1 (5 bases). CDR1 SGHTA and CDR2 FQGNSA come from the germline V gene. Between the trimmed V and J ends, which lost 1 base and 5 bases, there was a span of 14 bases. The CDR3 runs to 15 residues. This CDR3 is CASSLGGASRYGYTF. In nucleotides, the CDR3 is TGTGCCAGCAGCTTAGGTGGGGCAAGTCGGTATGGCTACACCTTC.

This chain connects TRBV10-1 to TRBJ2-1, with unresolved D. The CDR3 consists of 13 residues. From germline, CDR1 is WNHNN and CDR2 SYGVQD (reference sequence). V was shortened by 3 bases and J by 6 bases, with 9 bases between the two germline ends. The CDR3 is CASSDQRINEQFF. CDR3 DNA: TGCGCCAGCAGTGATCAGCGTATCAATGAGCAGTTCTTC.

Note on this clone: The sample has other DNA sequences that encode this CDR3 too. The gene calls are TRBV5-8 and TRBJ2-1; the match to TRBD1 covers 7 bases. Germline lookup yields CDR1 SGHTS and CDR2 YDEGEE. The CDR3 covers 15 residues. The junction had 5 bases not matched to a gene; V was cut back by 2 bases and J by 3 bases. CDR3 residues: CASSFEGAVYNEQFF. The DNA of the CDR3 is TGTGCCAGCAGCTTCGAGGGGGCAGTCTACAATGAGCAGTTCTTC.

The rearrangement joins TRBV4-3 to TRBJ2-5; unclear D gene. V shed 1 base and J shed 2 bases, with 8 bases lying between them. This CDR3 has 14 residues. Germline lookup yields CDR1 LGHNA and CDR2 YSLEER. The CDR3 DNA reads TGCGCCAGCAGCCAAGGTCCCTCACAAGAGACCCAGTACTTC. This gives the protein CASSQGPSQETQYF.

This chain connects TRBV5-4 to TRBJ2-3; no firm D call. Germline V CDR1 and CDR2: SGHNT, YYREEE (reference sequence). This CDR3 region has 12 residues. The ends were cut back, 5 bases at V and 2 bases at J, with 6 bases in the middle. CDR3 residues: CASRGLTDTQYF. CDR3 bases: TGTGCCAGCAGGGGCCTCACAGATACGCAGTATTTT.

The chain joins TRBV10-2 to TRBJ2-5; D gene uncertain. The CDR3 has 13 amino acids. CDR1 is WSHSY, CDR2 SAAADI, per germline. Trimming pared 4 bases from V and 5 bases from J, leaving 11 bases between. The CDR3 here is CASSGGRSETQYF. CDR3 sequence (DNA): TGCGCCAGCAGTGGGGGTAGATCGGAGACCCAGTACTTC.

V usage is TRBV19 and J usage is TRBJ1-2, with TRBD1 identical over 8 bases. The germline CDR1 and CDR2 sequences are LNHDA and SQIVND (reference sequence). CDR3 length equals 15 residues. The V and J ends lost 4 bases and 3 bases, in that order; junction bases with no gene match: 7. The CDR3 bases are TGTGCCAGTAGTAACTTTCAGGGGGCCTACTATGGCTACACCTTC. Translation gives CASSNFQGAYYGYTF. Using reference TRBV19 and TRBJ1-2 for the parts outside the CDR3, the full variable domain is DGGITQSPKYLFRKEGQNVTLSCEQNLNHDAMYWYRQDPGQGLRLIYYSQIVNDFQKGDIAEGYSVSREKKESFPLTVTSAQKNPTAFYLCASSNFQGAYYGYTFGSGTRLTVV.

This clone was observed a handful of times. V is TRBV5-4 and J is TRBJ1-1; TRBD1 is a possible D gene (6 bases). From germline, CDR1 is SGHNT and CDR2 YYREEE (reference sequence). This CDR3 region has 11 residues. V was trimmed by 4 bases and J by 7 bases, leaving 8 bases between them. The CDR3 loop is CASSRTDEAFF. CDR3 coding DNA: TGTGCCAGCAGCCGGACAGATGAAGCTTTCTTT.

The CDR3 coding sequence is TGTGCCAGCTCATCCTATAGTGGCCACTACGAGCAGTACTTC. Protein product: CASSSYSGHYEQYF. V is TRBV18 and J is TRBJ2-7, with D uncertain. V lost 5 bases and J 3 bases, leaving 14 bases between the germline ends. CDR1 and CDR2 (germline): KGHSH, LQKENI. The CDR3 totals 14 residues. Filled out from reference TRBV18 and TRBJ2-7, the complete variable domain reads NAGVMQNPRHLVRRRGQEARLRCSPMKGHSHVYWYRQLPEEGLKFMVYLQKENIIDESGMPKERFSAEFPKEGPSILRIQQVVRGDSAAYFCASSSYSGHYEQYFGPGTRLTVT.